These T cell receptor beta chains were read from a single sample in a study of blood T cell repertoires in COVID-19. Measured with immunoSEQ multiplex PCR; TCRdb has only the in-frame clones, and not every one. The table has 300,000 or so clones, more than 75% seen once. The specimen sequenced was PBMCs or T cells enriched from blood (not recorded which). Source of these receptors: a man aged 55 to 70 who had recovered from COVID-19. CDR3s include the opening cysteine and the closing phenylalanine or tryptophan.

>TRBV11-2
CASSSSPRGLHSPLHF
>TRBV4-2
CASSLGQGRYNEQFF
>TRBV18
CASSPRTGDGYGYTF
>TRBV19
CASSIAAGGLNEQYF
>TRBV5-1
CASSLWGGRITDTQYF
>TRBV18
CASSARTSTGTEAFF
>TRBV5-4
CASGAGTYEQYF
>TRBV6-5
CASRGQVHRNTEAFF
>TRBV9
CASSVNGNYEQYF
>TRBV4-1
CASSQTGVLSGETQYF
>TRBV3-1/TRBV3-2
CASSLRDRRTTTDTQYF
>TRBV3-1/TRBV3-2
CASSQDVRVASRGYNEQFF
>TRBV6-5
CASRGRSPGAEAFF
>TRBV9
CASSSKAGQLYQETQYF
>TRBV19
CASSANRPEAFF